The 25 T cell receptor beta chains reported below all come from one sample, sequenced in a study of T-cell memory formation after mild COVID-19. From the 5' RACE reads, TCRdb called clonotypes with MiXCR, one entry per CDR3 protein. Here the sample spans fewer than 200,000 distinct CDR3 sequences, approximately 13% being singletons. The sequencing sample was made of PBMCs or a T cell subset sorted from them (not recorded which). Receptors were obtained from a man aged 18 to 35 who had mild COVID-19 (a few samples of this study predate the infection). Cell type and time point are not known.

This clonotype was recorded a few times. The rearrangement links TRBV12-3 or TRBV12-4 to TRBJ1-2, with TRBD1 matching 7 bases. The ends lost 5 bases at V and 8 bases at J; junction bases unmatched: 5. The CDR3 is 12 amino acids. CDR3: CASSRQGLGYTF. For the CDR3, the DNA is TGTGCCAGCAGTAGACAGGGTCTGGGCTACACCTTC.

This clonotype was detected many times. The chain links TRBV5-1 to TRBJ2-1; 8 bases match TRBD1. Unmatched junction bases numbered 17, after V lost 4 bases and J lost 8 bases. Germline assignment: CDR1 SGHRS and CDR2 YFSETQ. The CDR3 has 17 residues. In nucleotides, the CDR3 is TGCGCCAGCAGCCTTCGCTCCCCTGGACAGGGAGGAGATGAGCAGTTCTTC. As protein: CASSLRSPGQGGDEQFF. Complete variable domain (other parts from reference TRBV5-1 and TRBJ2-1): KAGVTQTPRYLIKTRGQQVTLSCSPISGHRSVSWYQQTPGQGLQFLFEYFSETQRNKGNFPGRFSGRQFSNSRSEMNVSTLELGDSALYLCASSLRSPGQGGDEQFFGPGTRLTVL.

This clonotype was seen many times. The rearrangement joins TRBV5-1 to TRBJ2-7, with D possibly matching TRBD1 (6 bases). With 3 bases removed from V and 2 bases from J, the gap between germline ends came to 9 bases. CDR1 and CDR2 from the germline V gene are SGHRS and YFSETQ. The CDR3 spans 13 residues. CDR3 sequence (DNA): TGCGCCAGCAGCTGGGACAACACCTACGAGCAGTACTTC. This sequence encodes CASSWDNTYEQYF.

In its sample, this clonotype was seen many times. The rearrangement links TRBV4-3 to TRBJ1-3; D is unresolved. This CDR3 is built from 16 residues. Per the germline V gene, CDR1 is LGHNA and CDR2 is YSLEER. V was pared by 0 bases and J by 4 bases, with 13 bases between. The CDR3 spells CASSQDWAGSGNTIYF. The CDR3 region has the DNA TGCGCCAGCAGCCAAGATTGGGCAGGTTCGGGAAACACCATATATTTT.

V gene TRBV5-7 combines with J gene TRBJ1-2; D gene unclear. TRBV5-7 is recorded as an ORF, its role being uncertain. There are 16 residues in the CDR3. V lost 2 bases, J lost 4 bases, and 18 bases lay in between. In DNA form, the CDR3 reads TGTGCCAGCAGCTTATGGACGGACGTCAAACCCTATGGCTACACCTTC. It translates to CASSLWTDVKPYGYTF.

The J gene is TRBJ1-1, the V gene TRBV20-1; D call uncertain. In germline, CDR1 is DFQATT, CDR2 SNEGSKA (reference sequence). CDR3 length equals 13 residues. V was trimmed by 3 bases and J by 6 bases, leaving 14 bases between them. CDR3 in DNA: TGCAGTGCTAGTAATGCCCATGGGGCTGAAGCTTTCTTT. Translation gives CSASNAHGAEAFF.

This clonotype occurred a few times. The gene calls are TRBV19 and TRBJ1-1; TRBD1 agrees at 9 bases. J gave up 4 bases and V 1 base, and 4 bases lay outside the gene matches. The CDR3 has 15 residues. Looked up from germline, CDR1 is LNHDA and CDR2 is SQIVND (reference sequence). CDR3 protein: CASSIARTGATEAFF. CDR3 nucleotide sequence: TGTGCCAGTAGTATAGCCAGGACAGGGGCCACTGAAGCTTTCTTT.

This clonotype was seen at least ten times. The chain is built from TRBV7-9 and TRBJ2-3, with D tentatively TRBD2 (5 bases). This CDR3 comprises 16 residues. V lost 5 bases and J lost 4, with 19 bases in between. Germline loops: CDR1 SEHNR, CDR2 FQNEAQ (reference sequence). This CDR3 is CASSARAVSKADTQYF. The DNA for the CDR3 is TGTGCCAGCAGCGCTAGAGCGGTCTCTAAGGCAGATACGCAGTATTTT.

This rearrangement joins TRBV20-1 to TRBJ2-3; 7 bases are a match to TRBD2. The germline V gene has CDR1 DFQATT and CDR2 SNEGSKA (reference sequence). This CDR3 region has 15 residues. J gave up 9 bases and V 1 base, and 13 bases lay outside the gene matches. CDR3 DNA: TGCAGTGCTAGAGTGGGGCGGGGGTCCTCCCGAACGCAGTATTTT. Translation: CSARVGRGSSRTQYF.

The rearrangement joins TRBV25-1 to TRBJ1-1; 7 nucleotides align to TRBD1. The CDR3 runs to 16 residues. Germline lookup yields CDR1 MGHDK and CDR2 SYGVNS. J gave up 0 bases and V 1 base, and 5 bases lay outside the gene matches. CDR3 in DNA: TGTGCCAGCAGTGAATCCCACAGGGGAATGAACACTGAAGCTTTCTTT. Protein sequence: CASSESHRGMNTEAFF.

This clonotype was seen a few times. This chain uses TRBV2 with TRBJ1-4; maybe TRBD1 (6 bases). V was clipped by 7 bases and J by 13 bases, with 13 bases between them. The CDR3 covers 11 residues. Germline CDR1 reads SNHLY; CDR2 reads FYNNEI. For the CDR3, the DNA is TGTGCCAGCAAGGGGGGGGCTGTACTGTTTTTT. It codes for CASKGGAVLFF.

V usage is TRBV19 and J usage is TRBJ2-3; 16 bases are shared with TRBD2. This CDR3 contains 17 residues. The germline CDR1 and CDR2 sequences are LNHDA and SQIVND (reference sequence). Trimming removed 4 bases from V and 5 bases from J; junction bases left unmatched: 6. CDR3 loop: CASSNPGLAGGQDTQYF. The CDR3 DNA follows: TGTGCCAGTAGTAACCCGGGACTAGCGGGGGGGCAAGATACGCAGTATTTT.

This clonotype has a count of ten or more. The chain couples TRBV7-2 to TRBJ1-2; TRBD1 aligns across 8 bases. The V segment lost 5 bases and the J segment 4 bases; nucleotides outside the gene matches: 6. The CDR3 loop spans 14 amino acids. In germline, CDR1 is SGHTA, CDR2 FQGNSA. The CDR3 region is CASSPQGAIYGYTF. CDR3 bases: TGTGCCAGCAGCCCGCAGGGGGCCATCTATGGCTACACCTTC.

This clonotype has a handful of counts. The J gene is TRBJ2-7, the V gene TRBV7-2; 11 bases fit TRBD1. Germline V gives CDR1 SGHTA, CDR2 FQGNSA. Trimming took 8 bases from V and 2 from J; bases not matched to a gene: 5. The CDR3 runs 14 residues. The CDR3 DNA follows: TGTGCCAGCGCTAAGGACAGGGGGCCCTACGAGCAGTACGTC. It yields the protein CASAKDRGPYEQYV.

The chain couples TRBV7-3 to TRBJ2-5; D is ambiguous. From germline, CDR1 is SGHTA and CDR2 FQGTGA. V dropped 5 bases and J dropped 4 bases, with 17 bases sitting between them. This CDR3 contains 15 residues. CDR3 sequence reads: CASSPGVAHLETQYF. The DNA for the CDR3 is TGTGCCAGCAGCCCCGGTGTCGCACATTTAGAGACCCAGTACTTC.

This clonotype was counted a few times. The chain has TRBV3-1 and TRBJ1-6, with no clear D. The CDR3 loop spans 17 amino acids. Germline lookup yields CDR1 LGHDT and CDR2 YNNKEL (reference sequence). V lost 1 base to trimming and J lost 7 bases, with 17 bases between them. The DNA for the CDR3 is TGTGCCAGCAGCCAAGGTGCGGGAGCTTTCCAGAATTCACCCCTCCACTTT. Amino acid sequence: CASSQGAGAFQNSPLHF.

The V and J genes are TRBV2 and TRBJ2-4; D not certain. Germline V gene sequence: CDR1 SNHLY, CDR2 FYNNEI. This CDR3 contains 17 residues. V was trimmed by 7 bases and J by 1 base, leaving 20 bases between them. The CDR3 is CASINPRLSRAKNIQYF. CDR3 DNA: TGTGCCAGCATTAATCCCCGGTTATCTAGGGCCAAAAACATTCAGTACTTC.

This clonotype appeared a few times. CDR3 DNA sequence: TGTGCCAGCAGTCAACAGGGCCCTTACGAGCAGTACGTC. This gives the protein CASSQQGPYEQYV. V is TRBV6-2 or TRBV6-3 and J is TRBJ2-7; possibly TRBD1 for D (6 bases). The CDR3 extends over 13 amino acids. Trimming stripped 5 bases from V and 4 bases from J, with 12 bases between. Germline lookup yields CDR1 MNHEY and CDR2 SVGEGT.

The table lists this clonotype with many counts. The chain links TRBV6-2 or TRBV6-3 to TRBJ1-5; no clear D. CDR3 length: 14 amino acids. CDR1 and CDR2 (germline): MNHEY, SVGEGT. V was trimmed by 5 bases and J by 5 bases, leaving 13 bases between them. For the CDR3, the DNA is TGTGCCAGCAGTGAGGCCTCCGGGTATCAGCCCCAGCATTTT. It encodes CASSEASGYQPQHF.

This clonotype has more than one count but fewer than ten. The V and J genes are TRBV7-8 and TRBJ2-7, with D possibly being TRBD1 (5 bases). This CDR3 has 14 amino acids. The V end was cut by 2 bases, the J end by 3 bases, with 11 bases between. The germline V gene has CDR1 SGHVS and CDR2 FQNEAQ. The CDR3 loop reads CASSLKGRHYEQYF. In DNA, the CDR3 is TGTGCCAGCAGCTTAAAGGGGCGGCACTACGAGCAGTACTTC.

This chain uses TRBV6-2 or TRBV6-3 with TRBJ1-1; D is unclear. This CDR3 has 14 residues. Trimming stripped 3 bases from V and 0 bases from J, with 8 bases between. CDR1 and CDR2 (germline): MNHEY, SVGEGT. CDR3 coding DNA: TGTGCCAGCAGTTATGACCGGGTGAACACTGAAGCTTTCTTT. Translated: CASSYDRVNTEAFF.

There are many counts of this clonotype. The chain links TRBV18 to TRBJ2-7; TRBD1 aligns across 7 bases. Germline V gene lookup returns CDR1 KGHSH and CDR2 LQKENI. With V trimmed by 6 bases and J by 3 bases, 2 bases remained unmatched. The CDR3 runs 12 residues. CDR3 nucleotides: TGTGCCAGCTCCCCAGGGGGCTACGAGCAGTACGTC. It encodes CASSPGGYEQYV.

In its sample, this clonotype was seen a few times. CDR3 bases: TGTGCCAGCATGGGGAGACATCAGCCCCAGCATTTT. Residues: CASMGRHQPQHF. The chain recombines TRBV2 with TRBJ1-5; D is undetermined. The CDR3 has 12 residues. Between the trimmed V and J ends, which lost 7 bases and 5 bases, there was a span of 9 bases. CDR1 is SNHLY and CDR2 is FYNNEI in the germline V gene.

The gene calls are TRBV11-2 and TRBJ1-3, with D perhaps TRBD1 (6 bases). The ends were cut back, 3 bases at V and 0 bases at J, with 12 bases in the middle. Germline CDR1 and CDR2: SGHAT and FQNNGV. The CDR3 sequence is 16 residues long. The CDR3 sequence: CASSFQQGISGNTIYF. The CDR3 DNA is TGTGCCAGCAGCTTTCAACAGGGCATCTCTGGAAACACCATATATTTT.

This clonotype appeared a few times. The chain employs TRBV6-5 and TRBJ1-5, with a weak D call TRBD1 (6 bases). The CDR3 is 13 amino acids. CDR1 is MNHEY and CDR2 is SVGAGI in the germline V gene. Trimming took off 1 base at V and 7 bases at J, with 8 bases between the two ends. The CDR3 DNA is TGTGCCAGCAGTTACTATGGGGGCCAGCCCCAGCATTTT. It encodes CASSYYGGQPQHF.